A selection of T cell receptor beta chains follows, all from one sample in a study of regulatory T cells in long-lasting Graves disease. One entry per CDR3 protein results from TCRdb running MiXCR on the multiplex PCR reads. The sample records hundreds of thousands of distinct CDR3 sequences, less than 20% being singletons. These sequences were also reported in another study, on T cells in Graves' hyperthyroidism and ophthalmopathy.

Specimen: peripheral blood mononuclear cells (PBMCs), collected at new diagnosis, from a patient treated with antithyroid drugs. These receptors came from a woman aged 25-40 years with Graves disease. The CDR3 runs from the conserved cysteine through the conserved F or W. The D gene is left open where the match is weak. Clone size appears in some rows only: once, few, many, or a class for an expanded clone.

D,J,size,V,CDR3,DNA
-,TRBJ2-3,many,TRBV7-8,CASSETPGLQYF,TGTGCCAGCAGCGAGACCCCGGGACTGCAGTATTTT
TRBD2,TRBJ2-1,many,TRBV6-9,CASSSYRDYFLEQFF,TGTGCCAGCAGTTCCTACCGGGACTACTTCCTCGAGCAGTTCTTC
TRBD1,TRBJ2-7,-,TRBV6-1,CASLAGTGNEQYF,TGTGCCAGCCTAGCCGGGACAGGGAACGAGCAGTACTTC
-,TRBJ2-3,few,TRBV20-1,CSAVVPPKNTDTQYF,TGCAGTGCTGTGGTACCTCCAAAAAACACAGATACGCAGTATTTT
-,TRBJ1-1,many,TRBV29-1,CSVEEQGNTEAFF,TGCAGCGTTGAAGAACAGGGGAACACTGAAGCTTTCTTT
-,TRBJ2-1,few,TRBV27,CASMMDSSSYNEQFF,TGTGCCAGCATGATGGACTCGAGCTCCTACAATGAGCAGTTCTTC
-,TRBJ1-1,many,TRBV18,CASSPIGPNTEAFF,TGTGCCAGCTCACCAATAGGCCCGAACACTGAAGCTTTCTTT
-,TRBJ1-2,many,TRBV29-1,CSVSWGPSDYGYTF,TGCAGCGTTAGTTGGGGTCCTTCGGACTATGGCTACACCTTC
TRBD1,TRBJ2-5,-,TRBV5-1,CASSLIPGQGEETQYF,TGCGCCAGCAGCTTAATACCGGGACAGGGGGAAGAGACCCAGTACTTC
TRBD2,TRBJ2-7,-,TRBV6-1,CAISESPLGGYEQYF,TGTGCCATCAGTGAGAGCCCGCTCGGGGGGTACGAGCAGTACTTC
-,TRBJ1-4,-,TRBV28,CASSSRQSTNEKLFF,TGTGCCAGCAGTTCACGACAATCAACTAATGAAAAACTGTTTTTT
-,TRBJ2-7,many,TRBV12-3/TRBV12-4,CASSPGPRRYEQYF,TGTGCCAGCAGCCCGGGACCACGTAGGTACGAGCAGTACTTC
TRBD2,TRBJ2-5,many,TRBV12-3/TRBV12-4,CASSNYRRGGLAGWLMETQYF,TGTGCCAGCAGTAACTACCGCCGGGGGGGACTAGCAGGATGGTTAATGGAGACCCAGTACTTC
TRBD1,TRBJ2-3,many,TRBV7-9,CATTQGAPSTDTQYF,TGTGCCACGACCCAGGGGGCCCCCAGCACAGATACGCAGTATTTT
TRBD1,TRBJ1-1,few,TRBV29-1,CSVGQGGSYTEAFF,TGCAGCGTGGGGCAGGGGGGCTCATACACTGAAGCTTTCTTT
-,TRBJ1-5,-,TRBV25-1,CASSYTSQNQPQHF,TGTGCCAGCAGCTACACTAGCCAAAATCAGCCCCAGCATTTT
-,TRBJ2-1,many,TRBV20-1,CSAGERSAYNEQFF,TGCAGTGCTGGTGAGCGGTCCGCCTACAATGAGCAGTTCTTC
TRBD1,TRBJ2-2,-,TRBV11-1,CASSPRDRFTGELFF,TGTGCCAGCAGCCCCCGGGACAGGTTTACCGGGGAGCTGTTTTTT
-,TRBJ1-5,many,TRBV15,CATSGSSSDQPQHF,TGTGCCACCAGCGGCAGTAGTAGCGATCAGCCCCAGCATTTT
-,TRBJ1-5,many,TRBV7-9,CASSFWGDNQPQHF,TGTGCCAGCAGCTTTTGGGGAGACAATCAGCCCCAGCATTTT
-,TRBJ2-7,many,TRBV27,CASSRRYEQYF,TGTGCCAGCAGTCGGCGCTACGAGCAGTACTTC
-,TRBJ2-7,many,TRBV6-2/TRBV6-3,CASSRTWGVYEQYF,TGTGCCAGCAGCCGGACTTGGGGCGTATACGAGCAGTACTTC
TRBD1,TRBJ1-2,-,TRBV18,CASSPPGGQGAFDYGYTF,TGTGCCAGCTCACCACCGGGGGGACAGGGGGCCTTCGACTATGGCTACACCTTC
TRBD2,TRBJ2-5,-,TRBV5-4,CASSSHFATSGRRETQYF,TGTGCCAGCAGCTCCCACTTTGCAACTAGCGGGAGACGGGAGACCCAGTACTTC
-,TRBJ1-2,many,TRBV28,CASSLDSGFPGYTF,TGTGCCAGCAGTTTAGACTCGGGGTTCCCAGGCTACACCTTC
-,TRBJ2-5,many,TRBV28,CASSFRRVTGRKETQYF,TGTGCCAGCAGTTTCAGGAGGGTAACGGGACGCAAAGAGACCCAGTACTTC
-,TRBJ2-4,few,TRBV28,CASSFPGKAKNIQYF,TGTGCCAGCAGTTTCCCGGGAAAAGCCAAAAACATTCAGTACTTC
TRBD2,TRBJ2-3,few,TRBV2,CASKGLAGVGDTQYF,TGTGCCAGCAAGGGACTAGCGGGAGTCGGTGATACGCAGTATTTT
TRBD1,TRBJ1-4,many,TRBV28,CASSFNPRDRGPANEKLFF,TGTGCCAGCAGTTTTAATCCCCGGGACAGGGGGCCAGCTAATGAAAAACTGTTTTTT